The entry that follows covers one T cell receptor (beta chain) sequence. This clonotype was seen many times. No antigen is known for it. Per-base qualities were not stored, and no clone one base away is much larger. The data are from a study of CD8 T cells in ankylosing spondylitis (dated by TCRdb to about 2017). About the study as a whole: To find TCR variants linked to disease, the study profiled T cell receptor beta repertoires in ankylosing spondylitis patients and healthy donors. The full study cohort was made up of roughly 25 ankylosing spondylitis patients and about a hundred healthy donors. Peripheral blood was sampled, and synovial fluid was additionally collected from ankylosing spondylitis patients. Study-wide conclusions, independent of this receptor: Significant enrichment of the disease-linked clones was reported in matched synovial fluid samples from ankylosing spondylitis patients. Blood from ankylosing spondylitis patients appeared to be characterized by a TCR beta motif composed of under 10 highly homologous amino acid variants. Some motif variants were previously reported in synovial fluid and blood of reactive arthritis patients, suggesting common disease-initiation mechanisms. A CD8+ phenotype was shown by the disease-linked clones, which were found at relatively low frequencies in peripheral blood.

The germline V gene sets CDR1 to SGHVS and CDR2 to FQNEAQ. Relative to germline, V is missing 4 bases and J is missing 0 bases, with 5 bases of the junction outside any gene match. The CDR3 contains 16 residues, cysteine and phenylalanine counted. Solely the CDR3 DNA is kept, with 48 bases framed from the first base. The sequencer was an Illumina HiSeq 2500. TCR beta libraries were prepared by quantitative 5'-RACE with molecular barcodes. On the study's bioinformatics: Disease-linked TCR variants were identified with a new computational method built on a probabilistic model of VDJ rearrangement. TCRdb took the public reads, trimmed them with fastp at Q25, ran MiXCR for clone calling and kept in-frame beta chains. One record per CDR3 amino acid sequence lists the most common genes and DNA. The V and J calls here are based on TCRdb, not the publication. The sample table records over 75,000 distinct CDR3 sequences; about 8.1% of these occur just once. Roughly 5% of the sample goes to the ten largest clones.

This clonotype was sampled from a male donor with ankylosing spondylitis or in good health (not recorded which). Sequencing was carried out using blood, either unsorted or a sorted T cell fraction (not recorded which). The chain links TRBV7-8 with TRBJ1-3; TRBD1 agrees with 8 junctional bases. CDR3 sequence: CASSSNRGNSGNTIYF. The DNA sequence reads TGTGCCAGCAGCTCAAACAGGGGGAACTCTGGAAACACCATATATTTT.